The table lists the clone carrying this TCR beta chain with a count of one. This specimen belongs to a study of shared clonotypes between healthy human individuals. CDR3 length: 14 residues. The germline V gene encodes CDR1 MNHNS and CDR2 SASEGT. Trimming pared 3 bases from V and 6 bases from J, leaving 13 bases between. As handled by the study authors: In the immunoSEQ data, sequences were junction-only and lacked quality scores, so filtering differed. Profiled with immunoSEQ multiplex PCR; TCRdb holds only in-frame clones, not every one. That table furnishes V, J and clone size, whereas the DNA furnished D and trimming. The sample comprises over 850,000 clones, 78% of which are singletons, and more than 0.5% rests with the top ten.

The rearrangement uses TRBV6-1 and TRBJ2-3; TRBD2 might be the D (5 bases). Sequenced input: memory CD4+ T cells from PBMCs. Specified subset: CD45RA-negative fraction. The clonotype originates from a man aged 18 to 29 in good health. Some clones in this sample may be carry-over from other donors' samples. For the CDR3, the DNA is TGTGCCAGCAGTGATGCTAGCTTCGGGGATACGCAGTATTTT. Its translation: CASSDASFGDTQYF.